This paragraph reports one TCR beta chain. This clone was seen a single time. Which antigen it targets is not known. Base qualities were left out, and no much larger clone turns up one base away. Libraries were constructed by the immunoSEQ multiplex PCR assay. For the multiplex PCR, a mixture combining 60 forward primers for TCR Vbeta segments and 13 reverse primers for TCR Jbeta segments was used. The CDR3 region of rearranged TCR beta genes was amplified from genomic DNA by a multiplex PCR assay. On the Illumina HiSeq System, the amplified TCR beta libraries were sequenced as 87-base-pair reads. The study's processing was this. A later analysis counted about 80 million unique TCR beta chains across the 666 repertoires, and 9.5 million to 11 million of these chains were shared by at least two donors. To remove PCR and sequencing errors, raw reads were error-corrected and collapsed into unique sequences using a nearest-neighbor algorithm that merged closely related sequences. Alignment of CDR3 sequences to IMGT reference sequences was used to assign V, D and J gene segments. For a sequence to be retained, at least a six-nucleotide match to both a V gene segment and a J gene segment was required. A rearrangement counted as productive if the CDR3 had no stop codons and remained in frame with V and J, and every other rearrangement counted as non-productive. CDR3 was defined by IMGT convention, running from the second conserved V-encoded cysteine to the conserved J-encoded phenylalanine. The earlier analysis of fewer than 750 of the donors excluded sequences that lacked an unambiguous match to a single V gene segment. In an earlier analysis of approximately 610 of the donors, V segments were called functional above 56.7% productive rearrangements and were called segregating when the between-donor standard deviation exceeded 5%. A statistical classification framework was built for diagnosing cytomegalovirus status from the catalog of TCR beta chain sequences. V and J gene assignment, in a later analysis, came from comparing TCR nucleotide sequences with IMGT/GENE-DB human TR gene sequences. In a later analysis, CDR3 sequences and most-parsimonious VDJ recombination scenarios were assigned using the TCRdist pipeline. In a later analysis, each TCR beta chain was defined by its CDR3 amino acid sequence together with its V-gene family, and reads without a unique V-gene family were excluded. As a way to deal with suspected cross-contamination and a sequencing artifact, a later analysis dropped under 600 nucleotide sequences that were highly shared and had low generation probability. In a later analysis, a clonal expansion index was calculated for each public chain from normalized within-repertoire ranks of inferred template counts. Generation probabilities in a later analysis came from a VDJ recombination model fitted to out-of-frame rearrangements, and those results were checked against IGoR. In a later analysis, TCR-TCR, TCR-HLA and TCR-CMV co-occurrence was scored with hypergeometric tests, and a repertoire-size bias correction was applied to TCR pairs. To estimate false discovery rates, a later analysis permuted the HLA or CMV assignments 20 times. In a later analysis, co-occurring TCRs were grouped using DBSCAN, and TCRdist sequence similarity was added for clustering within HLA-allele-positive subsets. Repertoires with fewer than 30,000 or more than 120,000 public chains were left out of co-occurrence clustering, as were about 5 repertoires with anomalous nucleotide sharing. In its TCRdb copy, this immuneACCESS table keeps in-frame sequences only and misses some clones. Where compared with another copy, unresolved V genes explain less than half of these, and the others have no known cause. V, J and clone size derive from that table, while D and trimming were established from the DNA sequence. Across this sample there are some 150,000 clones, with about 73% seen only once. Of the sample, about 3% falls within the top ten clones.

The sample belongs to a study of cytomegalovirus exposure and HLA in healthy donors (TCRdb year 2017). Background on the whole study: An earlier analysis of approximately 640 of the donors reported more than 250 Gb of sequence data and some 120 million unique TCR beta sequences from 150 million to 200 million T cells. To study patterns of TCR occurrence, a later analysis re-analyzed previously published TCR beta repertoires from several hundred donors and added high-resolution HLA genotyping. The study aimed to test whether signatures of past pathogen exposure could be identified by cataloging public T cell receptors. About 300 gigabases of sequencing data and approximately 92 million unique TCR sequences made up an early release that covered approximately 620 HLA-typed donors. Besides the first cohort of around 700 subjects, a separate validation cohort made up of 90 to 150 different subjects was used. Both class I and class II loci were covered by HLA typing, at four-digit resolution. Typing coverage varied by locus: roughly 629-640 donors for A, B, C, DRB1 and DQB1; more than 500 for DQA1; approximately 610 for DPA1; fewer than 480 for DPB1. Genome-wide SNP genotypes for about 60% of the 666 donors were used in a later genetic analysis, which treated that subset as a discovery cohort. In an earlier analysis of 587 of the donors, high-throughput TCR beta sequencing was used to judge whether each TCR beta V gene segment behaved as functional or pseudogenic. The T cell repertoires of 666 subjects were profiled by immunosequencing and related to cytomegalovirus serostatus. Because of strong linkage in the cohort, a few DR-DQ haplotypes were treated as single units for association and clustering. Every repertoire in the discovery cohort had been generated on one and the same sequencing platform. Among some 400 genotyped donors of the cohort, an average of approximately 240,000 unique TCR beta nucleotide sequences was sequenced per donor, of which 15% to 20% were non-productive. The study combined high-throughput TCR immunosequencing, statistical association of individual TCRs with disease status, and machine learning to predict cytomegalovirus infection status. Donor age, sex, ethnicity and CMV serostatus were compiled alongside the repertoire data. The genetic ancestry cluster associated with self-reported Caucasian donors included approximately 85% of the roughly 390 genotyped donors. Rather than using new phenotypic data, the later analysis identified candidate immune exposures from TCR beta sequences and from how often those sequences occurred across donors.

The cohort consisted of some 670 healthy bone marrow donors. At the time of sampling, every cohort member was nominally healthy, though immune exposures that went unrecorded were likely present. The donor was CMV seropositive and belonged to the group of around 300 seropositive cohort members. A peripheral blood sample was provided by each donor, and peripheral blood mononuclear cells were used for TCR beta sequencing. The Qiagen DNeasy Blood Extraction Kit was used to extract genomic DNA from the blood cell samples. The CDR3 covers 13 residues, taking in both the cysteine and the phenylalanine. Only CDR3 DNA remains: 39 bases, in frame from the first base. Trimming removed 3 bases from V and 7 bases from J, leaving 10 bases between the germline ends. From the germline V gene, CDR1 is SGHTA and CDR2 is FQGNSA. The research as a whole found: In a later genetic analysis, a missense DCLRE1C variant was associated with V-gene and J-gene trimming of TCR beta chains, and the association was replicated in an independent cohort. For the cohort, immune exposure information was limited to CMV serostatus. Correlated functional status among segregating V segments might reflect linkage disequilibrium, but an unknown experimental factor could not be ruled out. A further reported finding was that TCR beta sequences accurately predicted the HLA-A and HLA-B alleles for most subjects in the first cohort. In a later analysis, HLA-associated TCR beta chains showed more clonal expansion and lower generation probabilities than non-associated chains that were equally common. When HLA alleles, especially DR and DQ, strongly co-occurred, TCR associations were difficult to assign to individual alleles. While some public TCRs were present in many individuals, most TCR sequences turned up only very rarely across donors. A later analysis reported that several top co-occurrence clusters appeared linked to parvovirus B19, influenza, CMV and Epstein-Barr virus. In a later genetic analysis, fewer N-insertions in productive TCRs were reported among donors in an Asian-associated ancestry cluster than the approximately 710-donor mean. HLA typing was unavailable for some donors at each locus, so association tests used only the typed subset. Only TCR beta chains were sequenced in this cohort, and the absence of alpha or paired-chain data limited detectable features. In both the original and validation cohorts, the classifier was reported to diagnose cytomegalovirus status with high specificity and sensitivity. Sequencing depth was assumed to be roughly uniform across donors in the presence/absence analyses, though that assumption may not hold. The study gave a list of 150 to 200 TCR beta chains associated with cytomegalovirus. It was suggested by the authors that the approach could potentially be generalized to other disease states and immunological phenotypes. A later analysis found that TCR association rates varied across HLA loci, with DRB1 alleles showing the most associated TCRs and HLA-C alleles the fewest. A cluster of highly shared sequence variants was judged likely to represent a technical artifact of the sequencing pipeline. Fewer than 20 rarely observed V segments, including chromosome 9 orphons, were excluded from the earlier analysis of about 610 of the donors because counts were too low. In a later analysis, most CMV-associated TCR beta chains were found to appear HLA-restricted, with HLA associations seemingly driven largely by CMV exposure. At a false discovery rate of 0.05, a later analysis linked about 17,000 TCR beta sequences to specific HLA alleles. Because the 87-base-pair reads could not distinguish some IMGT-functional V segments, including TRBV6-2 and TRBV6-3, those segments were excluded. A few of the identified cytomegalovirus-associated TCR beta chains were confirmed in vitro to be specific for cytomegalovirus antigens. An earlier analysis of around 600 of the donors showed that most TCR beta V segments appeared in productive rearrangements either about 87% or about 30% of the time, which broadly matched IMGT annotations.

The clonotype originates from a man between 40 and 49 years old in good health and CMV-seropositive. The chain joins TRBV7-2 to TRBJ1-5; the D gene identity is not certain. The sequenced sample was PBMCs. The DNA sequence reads TGTGCCAGCAGCTTGAATCCGGTGCAGCCCCAGCATTTT. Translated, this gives CASSLNPVQPQHF.